This entry describes one T cell receptor (beta chain). The antigen it recognizes is unknown. No much larger clone is present one base from it, and per-base qualities are unavailable. This specimen comes from a study of T cell responses to AZD1222 COVID-19 vaccine (dated by TCRdb to about 2021). Describing the broader study: AZD1222 recipients with second doses at about 4 weeks or about 12 weeks were pooled, because spike-specific TCR depth and breadth did not differ between schedules. A total of more than 230 trial participants underwent TCR sequencing, of whom some 210 received two doses of AZD1222 and about 25 received two doses of the MenACWY control vaccine. Trial participants were enrolled by age into 18-55, 56-69 and 70-plus year subgroups, with roughly 160, 29 and 62 TCR-sequenced participants respectively. Beyond this particular receptor, the publication reports: No day 14 peak-response samples were available, so repertoires were characterized only after the peak T cell response. The 56-69-year group was small, and its depth increase did not reach significance, likely because of low power. Reportedly, almost half of the unique spike-specific TCRs recognized epitopes lying outside the regions that are mutated in the B.1.351 and B.1.1.7 variants. Only six AZD1222 recipients were SARS-CoV-2 seropositive at baseline, limiting conclusions about previously exposed vaccinees. The whole spike protein was spanned by vaccine-associated CD4 TCRs, and dominant responses were seen in regions 160-218 and 743-854. Participants were mostly white British, with more females than males. The authors suggested clonal diversity may have been underestimated. A significant rise in spike-specific TCR breadth and depth was observed after two AZD1222 doses relative to day 0 and relative to MenACWY recipients.

The CDR3 regions of human TCRbeta chains were analyzed by immunosequencing. Per the source publication's procedure: TCRs in the repertoires were matched against a reference library of SARS-CoV-2-specific TCRs that had been generated with the MIRA antigen-specificity platform. Breadth was defined as the fraction of unique TCRs that were SARS-CoV-2-associated. Depth was defined as the fraction of total T cells that were SARS-CoV-2-associated. Using the MIRA data, each spike-specific TCR was assigned both to the spike region to which the TCR was reactive and to a CD4 or CD8 class. Log10-transformed breadth and depth values were compared by one-way ANOVA with Sidak's multiple comparisons tests. In TCRdb, the immuneACCESS table is reduced to in-frame sequences with V and J assigned. These tables do not hold every clone; where another copy was compared, an unresolved V gene accounts for under half, and the others remain unexplained. The D gene and trimming were derived from the DNA, and the V and J assignments and clone size from that table. The sample data list about 70,000 clones, and 85% of these were observed just once. 20% of the sample lies in the top ten.

Per the publication, the time point label means: baseline before first vaccination. The vaccinee samples were drawn from two UK trials, COV001 and COV002, one of which was a single-blind randomized controlled phase 2/3 trial testing AZD1222 (ChAdOx1 nCoV-19) in healthy adults. For TCRbeta chain sequencing, PBMC samples were collected from trial participants at day 0 and at day 28 after the second dose. Trimming removed 6 bases from V and 2 bases from J, leaving 14 bases between the germline ends. The CDR1 and CDR2 encoded by the germline V gene are MDHEN and SYDVKM. Reading from cysteine to phenylalanine, the CDR3 counts 15 amino acids. The CDR3 DNA has 45 bases and is translated from base 1.

The sample in question was peripheral blood, obtained on day 0 of AZD1222 vaccination. The clonotype originates from an adult in good health. The V and J genes are TRBV28 and TRBJ1-5; no D gene call is confident. CDR3 sequence: CASSPVVIGNQPQHF. The nucleotide sequence is given as TGTGCCAGCAGCCCAGTGGTCATAGGCAATCAGCCCCAGCATTTT. Where the CDR3 stops, the reference TRBV28 and TRBJ1-5 genes take over; the full variable domain is DVKVTQSSRYLVKRTGEKVFLECVQDMDHENMFWYRQDPGLGLRLIYFSYDVKMKEKGDIPEGYSVSREKKERFSLILESASTNQTSMYLCASSPVVIGNQPQHFGDGTRLSIL.